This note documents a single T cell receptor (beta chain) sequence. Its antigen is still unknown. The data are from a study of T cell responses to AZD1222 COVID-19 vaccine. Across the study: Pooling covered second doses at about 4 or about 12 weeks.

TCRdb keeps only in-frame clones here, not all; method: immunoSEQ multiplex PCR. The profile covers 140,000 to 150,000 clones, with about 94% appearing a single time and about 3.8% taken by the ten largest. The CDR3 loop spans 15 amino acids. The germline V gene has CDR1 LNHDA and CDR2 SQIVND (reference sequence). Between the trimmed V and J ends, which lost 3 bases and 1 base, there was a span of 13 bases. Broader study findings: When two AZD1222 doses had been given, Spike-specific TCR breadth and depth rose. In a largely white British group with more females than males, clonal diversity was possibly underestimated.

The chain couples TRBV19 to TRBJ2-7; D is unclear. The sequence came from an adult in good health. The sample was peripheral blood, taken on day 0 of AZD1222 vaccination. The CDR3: CASSINFLLSYEQYF. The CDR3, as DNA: TGTGCCAGTAGTATTAACTTCTTATTGTCCTACGAGCAGTACTTC.